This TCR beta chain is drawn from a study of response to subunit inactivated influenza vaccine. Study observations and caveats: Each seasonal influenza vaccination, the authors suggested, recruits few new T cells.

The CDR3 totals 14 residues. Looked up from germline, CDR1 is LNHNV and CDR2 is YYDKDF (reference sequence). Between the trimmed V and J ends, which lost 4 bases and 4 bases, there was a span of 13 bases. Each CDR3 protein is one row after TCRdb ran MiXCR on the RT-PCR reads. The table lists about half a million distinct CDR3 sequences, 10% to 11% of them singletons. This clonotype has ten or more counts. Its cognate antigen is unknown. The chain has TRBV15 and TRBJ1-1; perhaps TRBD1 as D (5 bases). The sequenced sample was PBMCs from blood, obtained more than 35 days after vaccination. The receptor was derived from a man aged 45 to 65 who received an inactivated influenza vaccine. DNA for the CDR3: TGTGCCACCAGCACCCGCTCGGGGGGCACTGAAGCTTTCTTT. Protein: CATSTRSGGTEAFF.